Following are 22 T cell receptor beta chains from one sample sequenced in a study of spatial heterogeneity in lung cancer. TCRdb re-analysed the 5' RACE reads in MiXCR, keeping a single row per CDR3 protein. The sample has some 9,000 distinct CDR3 sequences; around 5.1% are singletons. Study conclusions and caveats: How many expanded intratumoral alpha and beta TCRs were present tracked the tumor mutation count, which was a count of nonsynonymous mutations.

Time point of the sample: sample taken at primary tumor resection. Their antigens remain unidentified. This sample comprised lung tumor tissue, obtained at surgery. All receptors come from a female donor with early-stage non-small cell lung cancer.

This clonotype was picked up many times. V is TRBV7-2 and J is TRBJ2-4; D uncertain. Germline lookup yields CDR1 SGHTA and CDR2 FQGNSA. There are 14 residues in the CDR3. V lost 7 bases and J lost 1, with 11 bases in between. This CDR3 reads CASTSFGAKNIQYF. The CDR3 DNA sequence: TGTGCCAGCACGTCATTTGGTGCCAAAAACATTCAGTACTTC.

This clonotype was observed many times. The chain recombines TRBV18 with TRBJ2-5, with 12 bases lining up with TRBD2. V trimming: 3 bases; J trimming: 3 bases; junction bases outside the gene matches: 2. The V gene's germline CDR1 is KGHSH and CDR2 LQKENI. This CDR3 contains 15 residues. The CDR3 DNA follows: TGTGCCAGCTCACCCCGGACTAGCGGGGAAGAGACCCAGTACTTC. It is translated as CASSPRTSGEETQYF.

This clonotype was seen at least ten times. The rearrangement joins TRBV10-2 to TRBJ2-4, with D hard to call. V lost 0 bases to trimming and J lost 8 bases, with 11 bases between them. The CDR3 runs to 14 residues. Germline-derived CDR1 and CDR2 are WSHSY and SAAADI. The CDR3 is CASSESTGEDIQYF. The CDR3 DNA is TGCGCCAGCAGTGAGTCCACGGGCGAGGACATTCAGTACTTC.

In this sample, this clonotype turned up many times. CDR3 loop: CSVEGVGGASEAFF. CDR3 sequence (DNA): TGCAGCGTTGAAGGGGTTGGTGGGGCCAGCGAAGCTTTCTTT. The chain combines TRBV29-1 with TRBJ1-1; D may be TRBD1 (5 bases). The CDR3 is 14 residues long. Germline V gene lookup returns CDR1 SQVTM and CDR2 ANQGSEA. Trimming shortened V by 1 base and J by 8 bases, and 17 bases separated the two germline ends. The full variable domain, its missing parts supplied by reference TRBV29-1 and TRBJ1-1, is SAVISQKPSRDICQRGTSLTIQCQVDSQVTMMFWYRQQPGQSLTLIATANQGSEATYESGFVIDKFPISRPNLTFSTLTVSNMSPEDSSIYLCSVEGVGGASEAFFGQGTRLTVV.

This clonotype was recorded many times. The chain combines TRBV4-1 with TRBJ2-2; 8 nucleotides match TRBD1. The CDR3 contains 16 residues. Germline trimming cut 0 bases from V and 5 bases from J; bases unmatched to any gene: 5. Germline loops: CDR1 MGHRA, CDR2 YSYEKL. CDR3 loop: CASSQDRTGRTGELFF. CDR3 nucleotides: TGCGCCAGCAGCCAAGATCGGACAGGGCGGACCGGGGAGCTGTTTTTT.

This clonotype has at least ten counts. The chain couples TRBV6-1 to TRBJ1-5; 7 bases line up with TRBD1. V lost 0 bases, J lost 2 bases, and 7 bases stayed unmatched. The CDR3 sequence is 17 residues long. CDR1 MNHNS and CDR2 SASEGT come from the germline V gene. For the CDR3, the DNA is TGTGCCAGCAGTGAAGCGCGACAGGGATCGGGCAATCAGCCCCAGCATTTT. This gives the protein CASSEARQGSGNQPQHF.

This clonotype was picked up many times. This rearrangement joins TRBV29-1 to TRBJ1-2, with D tentatively TRBD1 (6 bases). Germline values: CDR1 SQVTM, CDR2 ANQGSEA. The CDR3 is made up of 13 amino acids. Deletions cut 3 bases from V and 4 bases from J, with 12 bases between. CDR3 DNA sequence: TGCAGCGTTGACGCCAGGGGCGGCTATGGCTACACCTTC. It yields the protein CSVDARGGYGYTF.

This clonotype was seen many times. The chain combines TRBV7-2 with TRBJ2-5; D gene ambiguous. V was trimmed by 1 base and J by 3 bases, leaving 9 bases between them. The germline V gene has CDR1 SGHTA and CDR2 FQGNSA. This CDR3 comprises 14 residues. The CDR3 bases are TGTGCCAGCAGCTTAGATCGTAGTGAAGAGACCCAGTACTTC. This gives the protein CASSLDRSEETQYF.

The chain has TRBV12-3 or TRBV12-4 and TRBJ1-1; possibly TRBD1 for D (6 bases). V was clipped by 8 bases and J by 0 bases, with 13 bases between them. This CDR3 is 14 amino acids long. CDR3 DNA: TGTGCCAGCGGAGATCAGGGGATGAACACTGAAGCTTTCTTT. This encodes CASGDQGMNTEAFF.

Within the sample, this clonotype is medium-sized. The genes are TRBV19 and TRBJ1-2, with D unresolved. CDR1 is LNHDA, CDR2 SQIVND, per germline (reference sequence). Trimming left V 8 bases short and J 2 bases short, with 18 bases between. The CDR3 covers 15 residues. Written as DNA, the CDR3 is TGTGCCAGTCATCACGGAACAGAAGGGAACTATGGCTACACCTTC. Translated, it gives CASHHGTEGNYGYTF.

This clonotype was counted ten times or more. J is TRBJ1-1 and V is TRBV18; D unresolved. The CDR3 length is 14 residues. Between the trimmed V and J ends, which lost 5 bases and 0 bases, there was a span of 10 bases. CDR1 KGHSH and CDR2 LQKENI come from the germline V gene. CDR3 residues: CASSGPPLNTEAFF. Written as DNA, the CDR3 is TGTGCCAGCTCAGGTCCCCCGCTGAACACTGAAGCTTTCTTT.

This clonotype was detected ten times or more. The V and J genes are TRBV28 and TRBJ1-1; 8 positions agree with TRBD1. Trimming removed 8 bases from V and 4 bases from J; junction bases left unmatched: 12. Germline V lookup: CDR1 MDHEN, CDR2 SYDVKM. The CDR3 is 15 amino acids. The CDR3 reads CASDISLTGGTEAFF. The CDR3 nucleotides read TGTGCCAGCGATATCTCCCTCACAGGGGGCACTGAAGCTTTCTTT.

This clonotype was seen more than once but under ten times. This rearrangement joins TRBV29-1 to TRBJ2-5; possible D gene TRBD1, 5 bases. The ends were cut back, 3 bases at V and 5 bases at J, with 10 bases in the middle. The germline CDR1 and CDR2 sequences are SQVTM and ANQGSEA. CDR3 length: 12 amino acids. The CDR3 loop reads CSVDQGAETQYF. The DNA for the CDR3 is TGCAGCGTTGACCAGGGCGCGGAGACCCAGTACTTC.

There are many counts of this clonotype. V is TRBV9 and J is TRBJ2-3, with D perhaps TRBD1 or TRBD2 (5 bases each). The ends were cut back, 0 bases at V and 6 bases at J, with 5 bases in the middle. The CDR3 contains 12 residues. The germline V gene encodes CDR1 SGDLS and CDR2 YYNGEE. The CDR3 sequence is CASSVGGDTQYF. The CDR3, as DNA: TGTGCCAGCAGCGTAGGGGGGGATACGCAGTATTTT.

In this sample, this clonotype turned up many times. The chain couples TRBV11-3 to TRBJ2-1, with 7 bases matching TRBD2. This CDR3 is 14 amino acids long. The V and J ends lost 3 bases and 5 bases, in that order; junction bases with no gene match: 4. Per the germline V gene, CDR1 is SGHNT and CDR2 is YENEEA. CDR3 in DNA: TGTGCCAGCAGCTTCGGGACTACTAACAATGAGCAGTTCTTC. This translates into CASSFGTTNNEQFF.

The sample holds many counts of this clonotype. The V gene is TRBV7-9, the J gene TRBJ2-7; D may match TRBD1 or TRBD2 (6 bases each). The length of the CDR3 is 12 residues. The germline V gene encodes CDR1 SEHNR and CDR2 FQNEAQ (reference sequence). The ends were cut back, 5 bases at V and 4 bases at J, with 9 bases in the middle. CDR3 coding DNA: TGTGCCAGCAGCGGAGGGGGGTACGAGCAGTACTTC. It specifies CASSGGGYEQYF.

This clonotype was recorded many times. The genes are TRBV7-9 and TRBJ1-5; TRBD1 is a possible D gene (6 bases). This CDR3 has 14 amino acids. Germline CDR1 SEHNR, CDR2 FQNEAQ (reference sequence). The V and J ends lost 5 bases and 3 bases respectively, with 11 bases between them. The CDR3 here is CASSRTGINQPQHF. The CDR3 DNA sequence: TGTGCCAGCAGCCGTACAGGGATCAATCAGCCCCAGCATTTT.

This clonotype is termed medium-sized. The chain joins TRBV20-1 to TRBJ2-7, with 12 bases fitting TRBD2. The CDR3 sequence is 15 residues long. Germline values: CDR1 DFQATT, CDR2 SNEGSKA (reference sequence). The V gene end was trimmed by 1 base and the J gene end by 2 bases; junction bases not matched to a gene: 3. CDR3 sequence reads: CSARGPSGGAYEQYF. The CDR3 DNA reads as TGCAGTGCTAGAGGTCCTAGCGGGGGGGCCTACGAGCAGTACTTC.

This clonotype was recorded at least ten times. This chain connects TRBV4-2 to TRBJ2-3; 11 bases match TRBD2. J was trimmed by 4 bases and V by 5 bases; bases with no gene match: 11. Germline CDR1 reads LGHNA; CDR2 reads YNFKEQ. The CDR3 totals 17 residues. This chain's CDR3 is CASSNTLGLAGADTQYF. CDR3 coding DNA: TGTGCCAGCAGCAATACACTCGGACTAGCGGGTGCAGATACGCAGTATTTT.

This chain connects TRBV6-2 or TRBV6-3 to TRBJ2-5; D may be TRBD1 or TRBD2 (5 bases each). Germline values: CDR1 MNHEY, CDR2 SVGEGT. With 8 bases removed from V and 2 bases from J, the gap between germline ends came to 12 bases. This CDR3 is built from 13 residues. The CDR3 loop is CASGGTLQETQYF. The CDR3 bases are TGTGCCAGCGGGGGAACCCTGCAAGAGACCCAGTACTTC.

This clonotype was observed at least ten times. The chain couples TRBV7-6 to TRBJ2-7; 9 bases align to TRBD1. CDR3 length: 14 amino acids. Per the germline V gene, CDR1 is SGHVS and CDR2 is FNYEAQ. Germline trimming cut 5 bases from V and 6 bases from J; bases unmatched to any gene: 8. CDR3 in amino acids: CASSRGTGSTEQYF. CDR3 DNA sequence: TGTGCCAGCAGCAGAGGGACAGGGAGCACCGAGCAGTACTTC.

This clonotype came up many times. V is TRBV6-5 and J is TRBJ2-1; D is perhaps TRBD1 (6 bases). The CDR3 has 16 residues. V was trimmed by 4 bases and J by 7 bases, leaving 20 bases between them. Germline V gives CDR1 MNHEY, CDR2 SVGAGI. This chain's CDR3 is CASSSEGVTGRNEQFF. DNA for the CDR3: TGTGCCAGCAGTTCCGAGGGGGTAACGGGTAGGAATGAGCAGTTCTTC.